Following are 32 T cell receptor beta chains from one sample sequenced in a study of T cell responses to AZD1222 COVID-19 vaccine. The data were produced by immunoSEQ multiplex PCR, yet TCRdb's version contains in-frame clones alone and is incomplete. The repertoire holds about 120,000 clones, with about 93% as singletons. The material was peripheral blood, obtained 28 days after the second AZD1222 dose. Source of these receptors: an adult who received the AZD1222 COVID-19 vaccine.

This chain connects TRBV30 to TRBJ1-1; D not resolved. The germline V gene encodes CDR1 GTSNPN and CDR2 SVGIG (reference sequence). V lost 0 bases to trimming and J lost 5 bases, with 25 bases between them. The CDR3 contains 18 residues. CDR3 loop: CAWSVSGFAAGDATEAFF. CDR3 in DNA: TGTGCCTGGAGTGTAAGTGGATTTGCGGCCGGGGATGCGACTGAAGCTTTCTTT.

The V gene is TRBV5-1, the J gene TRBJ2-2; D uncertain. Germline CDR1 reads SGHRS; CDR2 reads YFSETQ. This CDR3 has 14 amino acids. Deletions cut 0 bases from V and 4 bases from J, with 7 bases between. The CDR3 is CASSLAWGTGELFF. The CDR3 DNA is TGCGCCAGCAGCTTGGCCTGGGGCACCGGGGAGCTGTTTTTT.

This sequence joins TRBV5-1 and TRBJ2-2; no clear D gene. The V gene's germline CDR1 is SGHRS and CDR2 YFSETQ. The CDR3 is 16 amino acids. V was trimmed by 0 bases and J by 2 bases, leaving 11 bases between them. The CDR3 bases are TGCGCCAGCAGCTTGGATCAGCGCCTCAACACCGGGGAGCTGTTTTTT. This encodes CASSLDQRLNTGELFF.

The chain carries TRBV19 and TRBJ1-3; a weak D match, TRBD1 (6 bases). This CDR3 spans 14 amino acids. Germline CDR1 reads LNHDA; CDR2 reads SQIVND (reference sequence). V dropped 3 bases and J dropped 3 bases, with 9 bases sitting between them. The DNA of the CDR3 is TGTGCCAGTAGTATTCCGGGACATGGAAACACCATATATTTT. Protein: CASSIPGHGNTIYF.

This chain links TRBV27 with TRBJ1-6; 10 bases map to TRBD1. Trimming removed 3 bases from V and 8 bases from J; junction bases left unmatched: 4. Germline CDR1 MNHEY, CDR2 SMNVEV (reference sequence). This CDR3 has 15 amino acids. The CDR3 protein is CASSFVGTGDSPLHF. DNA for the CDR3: TGTGCCAGCAGTTTTGTTGGGACAGGGGATTCACCCCTCCACTTT.

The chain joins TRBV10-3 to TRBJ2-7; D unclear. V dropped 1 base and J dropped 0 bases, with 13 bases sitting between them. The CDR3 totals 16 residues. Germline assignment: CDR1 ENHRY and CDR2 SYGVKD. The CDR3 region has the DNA TGTGCCATCAGTGAGTTAAACACAAAGAGCTCCTACGAGCAGTACTTC. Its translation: CAISELNTKSSYEQYF.

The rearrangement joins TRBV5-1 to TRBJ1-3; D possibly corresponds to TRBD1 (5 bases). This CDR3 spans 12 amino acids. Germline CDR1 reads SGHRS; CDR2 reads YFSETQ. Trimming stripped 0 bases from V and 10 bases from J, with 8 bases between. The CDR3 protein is CASSLDGATIYF. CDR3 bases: TGCGCCAGCAGCTTGGACGGGGCTACCATATATTTT.

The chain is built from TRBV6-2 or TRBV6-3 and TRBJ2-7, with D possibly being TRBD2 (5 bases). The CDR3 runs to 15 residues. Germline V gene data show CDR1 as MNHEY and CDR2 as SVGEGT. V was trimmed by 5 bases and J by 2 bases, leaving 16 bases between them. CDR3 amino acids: CASSIDRRRTYEQYF. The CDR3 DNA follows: TGTGCCAGCAGTATTGATAGGAGGAGGACCTACGAGCAGTACTTC.

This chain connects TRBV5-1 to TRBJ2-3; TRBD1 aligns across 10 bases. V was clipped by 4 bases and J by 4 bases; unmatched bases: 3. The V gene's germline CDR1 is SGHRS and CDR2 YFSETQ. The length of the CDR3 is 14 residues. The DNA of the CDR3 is TGCGCCAGCAGCGTGGGGACAGGGGCAGATACGCAGTATTTT. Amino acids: CASSVGTGADTQYF.

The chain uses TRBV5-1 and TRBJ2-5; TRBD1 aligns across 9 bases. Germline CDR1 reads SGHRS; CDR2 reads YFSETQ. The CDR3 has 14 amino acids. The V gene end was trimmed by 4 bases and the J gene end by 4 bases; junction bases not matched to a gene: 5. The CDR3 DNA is TGCGCCAGCAGCCTCGGACAGGGGCGAGAGACCCAGTACTTC. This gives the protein CASSLGQGRETQYF.

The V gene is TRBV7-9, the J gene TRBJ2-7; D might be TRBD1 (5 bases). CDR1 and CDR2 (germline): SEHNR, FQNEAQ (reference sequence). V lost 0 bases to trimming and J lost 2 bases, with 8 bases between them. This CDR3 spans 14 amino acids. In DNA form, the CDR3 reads TGTGCCAGCAGCTTAGCGGGGCCCCCCTACGAGCAGTACTTC. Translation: CASSLAGPPYEQYF.

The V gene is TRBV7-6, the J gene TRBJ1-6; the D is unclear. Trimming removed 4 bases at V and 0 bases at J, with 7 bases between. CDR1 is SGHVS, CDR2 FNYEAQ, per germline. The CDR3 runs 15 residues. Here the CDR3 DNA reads TGTGCCAGCAGCTCCCAAAGCTCCTATAATTCACCCCTCCACTTT. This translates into CASSSQSSYNSPLHF.

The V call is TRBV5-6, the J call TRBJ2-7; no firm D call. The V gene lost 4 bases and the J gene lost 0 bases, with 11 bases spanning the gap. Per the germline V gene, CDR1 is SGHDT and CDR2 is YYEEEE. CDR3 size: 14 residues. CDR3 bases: TGTGCCAGCAGCCCCGGCGCAAGCTCCTACGAGCAGTACTTC. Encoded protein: CASSPGASSYEQYF. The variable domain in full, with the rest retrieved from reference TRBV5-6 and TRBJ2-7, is DAGVTQSPTHLIKTRGQQVTLRCSPKSGHDTVSWYQQALGQGPQFIFQYYEEEERQRGNFPDRFSGHQFPNYSSELNVNALLLGDSALYLCASSPGASSYEQYFGPGTRLTVT.

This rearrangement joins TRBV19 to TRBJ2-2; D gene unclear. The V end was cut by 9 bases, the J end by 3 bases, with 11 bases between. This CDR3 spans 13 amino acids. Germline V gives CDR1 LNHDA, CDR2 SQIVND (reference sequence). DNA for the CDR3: TGTGCCAGCCGTCCGCGAGACACCGGGGAGCTGTTTTTT. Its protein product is CASRPRDTGELFF. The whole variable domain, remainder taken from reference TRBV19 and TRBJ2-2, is DGGITQSPKYLFRKEGQNVTLSCEQNLNHDAMYWYRQDPGQGLRLIYYSQIVNDFQKGDIAEGYSVSREKKESFPLTVTSAQKNPTAFYLCASRPRDTGELFFGEGSRLTVL.

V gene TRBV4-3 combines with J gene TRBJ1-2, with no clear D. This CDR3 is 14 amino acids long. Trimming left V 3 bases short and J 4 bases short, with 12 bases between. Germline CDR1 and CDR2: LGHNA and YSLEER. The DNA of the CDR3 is TGCGCCAGCAGCCAGGGCCAGGATACCTATGGCTACACCTTC. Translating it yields CASSQGQDTYGYTF.

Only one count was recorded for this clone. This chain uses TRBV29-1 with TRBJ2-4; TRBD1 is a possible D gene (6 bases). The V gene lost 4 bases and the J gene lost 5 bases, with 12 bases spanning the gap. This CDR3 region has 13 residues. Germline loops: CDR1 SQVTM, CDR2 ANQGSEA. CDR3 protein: CSVGSGAQNIQYF. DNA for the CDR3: TGCAGCGTTGGGTCAGGGGCCCAAAACATTCAGTACTTC.

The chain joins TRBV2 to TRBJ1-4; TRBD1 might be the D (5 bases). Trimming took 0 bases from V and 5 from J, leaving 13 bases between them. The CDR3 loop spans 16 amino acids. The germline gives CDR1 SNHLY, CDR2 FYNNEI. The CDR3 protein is CASSEALGTGNEKLFF. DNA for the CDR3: TGTGCCAGCAGTGAAGCGCTGGGGACGGGGAATGAAAAACTGTTTTTT.

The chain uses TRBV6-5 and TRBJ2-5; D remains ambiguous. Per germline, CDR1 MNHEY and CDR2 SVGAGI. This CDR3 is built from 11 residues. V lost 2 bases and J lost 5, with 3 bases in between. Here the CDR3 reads CASSYMETQYF. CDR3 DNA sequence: TGTGCCAGCAGTTACATGGAGACCCAGTACTTC.

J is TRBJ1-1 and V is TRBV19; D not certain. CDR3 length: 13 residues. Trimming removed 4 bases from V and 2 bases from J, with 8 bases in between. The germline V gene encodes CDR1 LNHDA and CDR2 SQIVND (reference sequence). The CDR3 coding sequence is TGTGCCAGTAGTAACGGGTTAAACACTGAAGCTTTCTTT. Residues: CASSNGLNTEAFF.

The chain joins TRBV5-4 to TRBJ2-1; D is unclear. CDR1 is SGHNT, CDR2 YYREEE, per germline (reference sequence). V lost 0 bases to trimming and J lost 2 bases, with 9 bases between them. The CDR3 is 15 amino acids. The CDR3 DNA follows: TGTGCCAGCAGCTTGGTCGCAGATACCTACAATGAGCAGTTCTTC. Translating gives CASSLVADTYNEQFF.

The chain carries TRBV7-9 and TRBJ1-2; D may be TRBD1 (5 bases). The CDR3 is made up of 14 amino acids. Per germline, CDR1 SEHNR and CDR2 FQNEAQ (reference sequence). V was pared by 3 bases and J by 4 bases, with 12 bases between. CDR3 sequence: CASSLAGPVYGYTF. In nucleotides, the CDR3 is TGTGCCAGCAGCTTGGCAGGGCCGGTCTATGGCTACACCTTC.

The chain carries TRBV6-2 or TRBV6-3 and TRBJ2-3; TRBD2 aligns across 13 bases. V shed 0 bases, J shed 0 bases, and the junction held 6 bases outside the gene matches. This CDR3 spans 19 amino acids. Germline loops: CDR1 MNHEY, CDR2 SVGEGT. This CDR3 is CASSYSLPGLAGSTDTQYF. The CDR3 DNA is TGTGCCAGCAGTTACTCCCTCCCGGGACTAGCGGGGAGCACAGATACGCAGTATTTT.

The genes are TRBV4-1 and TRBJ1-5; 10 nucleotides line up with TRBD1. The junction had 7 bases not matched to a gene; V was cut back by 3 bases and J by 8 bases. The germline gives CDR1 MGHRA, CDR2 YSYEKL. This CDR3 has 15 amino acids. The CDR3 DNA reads TGCGCCAGCAGCCACCAAGGACAGGGGGAAAAGCCCCAGCATTTT. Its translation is CASSHQGQGEKPQHF.

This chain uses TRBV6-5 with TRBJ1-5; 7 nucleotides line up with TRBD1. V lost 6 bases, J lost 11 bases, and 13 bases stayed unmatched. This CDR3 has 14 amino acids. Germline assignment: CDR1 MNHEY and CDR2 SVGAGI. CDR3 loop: CASSPGQTFGTQHF. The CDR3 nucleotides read TGTGCCAGCAGCCCGGGACAGACGTTCGGGACCCAGCATTTT.

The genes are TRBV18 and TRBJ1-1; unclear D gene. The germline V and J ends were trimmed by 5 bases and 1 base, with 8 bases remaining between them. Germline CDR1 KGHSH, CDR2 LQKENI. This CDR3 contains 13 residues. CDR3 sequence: CASSAGENTEAFF. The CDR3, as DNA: TGTGCCAGCTCAGCAGGAGAGAACACTGAAGCTTTCTTT.

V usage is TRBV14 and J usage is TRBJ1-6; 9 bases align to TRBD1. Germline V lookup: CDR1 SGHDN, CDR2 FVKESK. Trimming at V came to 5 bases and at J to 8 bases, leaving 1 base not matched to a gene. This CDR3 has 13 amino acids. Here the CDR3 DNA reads TGTGCCAGCAGCGGGACAGGGTATTCACCCCTCCACTTT. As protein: CASSGTGYSPLHF.

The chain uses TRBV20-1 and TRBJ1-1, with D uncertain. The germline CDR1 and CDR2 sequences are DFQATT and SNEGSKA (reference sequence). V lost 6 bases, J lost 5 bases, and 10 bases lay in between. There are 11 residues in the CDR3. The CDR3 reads CSADSITEAFF. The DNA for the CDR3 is TGCAGTGCCGATTCCATTACTGAAGCTTTCTTT.

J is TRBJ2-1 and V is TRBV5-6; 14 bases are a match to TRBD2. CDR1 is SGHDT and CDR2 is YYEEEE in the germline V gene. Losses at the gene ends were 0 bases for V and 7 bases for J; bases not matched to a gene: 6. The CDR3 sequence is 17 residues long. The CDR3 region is CASSLVSTSGGENEQFF. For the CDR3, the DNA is TGTGCCAGCAGCTTGGTATCGACTAGCGGGGGGGAGAATGAGCAGTTCTTC.

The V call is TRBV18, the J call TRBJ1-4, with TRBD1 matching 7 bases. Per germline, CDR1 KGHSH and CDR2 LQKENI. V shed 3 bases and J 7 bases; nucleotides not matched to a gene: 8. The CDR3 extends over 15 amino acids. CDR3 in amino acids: CASSPGQAAGEKLFF. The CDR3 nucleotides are TGTGCCAGCTCACCCGGACAGGCGGCGGGTGAAAAACTGTTTTTT.

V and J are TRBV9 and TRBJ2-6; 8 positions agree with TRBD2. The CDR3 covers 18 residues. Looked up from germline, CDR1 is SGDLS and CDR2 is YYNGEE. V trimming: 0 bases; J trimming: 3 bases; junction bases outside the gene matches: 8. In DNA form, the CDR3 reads TGTGCCAGCAGCGTAGCGGGAGGGATGCCTGATGGGGCCAACGTCCTGACTTTC. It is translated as CASSVAGGMPDGANVLTF.

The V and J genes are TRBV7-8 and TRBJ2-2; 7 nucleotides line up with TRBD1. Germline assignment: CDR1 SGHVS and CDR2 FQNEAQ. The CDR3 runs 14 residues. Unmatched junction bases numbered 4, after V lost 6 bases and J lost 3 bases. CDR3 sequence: CASSSGTDTGELFF. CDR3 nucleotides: TGTGCCAGCAGTTCCGGGACAGACACCGGGGAGCTGTTTTTT.

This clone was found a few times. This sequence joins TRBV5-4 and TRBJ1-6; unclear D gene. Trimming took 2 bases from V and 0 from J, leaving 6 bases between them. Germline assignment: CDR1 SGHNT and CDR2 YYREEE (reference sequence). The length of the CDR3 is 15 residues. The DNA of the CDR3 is TGTGCCAGCAGCTTCGGGAGCTCCTATAATTCACCCCTCCACTTT. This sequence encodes CASSFGSSYNSPLHF.